The clone carrying this T cell receptor (beta chain) was seen only once. The source of the sample is a study of blood T cell repertoires in COVID-19. The germline V gene has CDR1 DFQATT and CDR2 SNEGSKA (reference sequence). The V and J ends lost 0 bases and 16 bases, in that order; junction bases with no gene match: 6. This CDR3 has 11 amino acids. Some clones are missing from TCRdb's copy, which holds only in-frame ones; the method was immunoSEQ multiplex PCR. The sample consists of approximately 200,000 clones, 65% to 85% of them appearing once. The sequenced sample was peripheral blood. The rearrangement uses TRBV20-1 and TRBJ2-1, with 7 positions matching TRBD2. This sequence originates from a young woman with acute or convalescent COVID-19. CDR3 amino acids: CSARDGGSGFF. In DNA, the CDR3 is TGCAGTGCTAGAGATGGCGGGAGCGGATTCTTC.